The 16 T cell receptor beta chains given below trace back to one sample, sequenced in a study of blood T cell repertoires in COVID-19. The table came from immunoSEQ multiplex PCR; TCRdb's copy has only in-frame clones and leaves some out. The sample lists under 80,000 clones; 85% to 90% were seen once. Sequencing was carried out using peripheral blood. The receptors derive from a man between 65 and 85 years old with active or convalescent COVID-19.

V usage is TRBV3-1 (or the pseudogene TRBV3-2) and J usage is TRBJ2-7, with D hard to call. Germline lookup yields CDR1 LGHDT and CDR2 YNNKEL (reference sequence). V dropped 9 bases and J dropped 0 bases, with 15 bases sitting between them. CDR3 size: 14 residues. The CDR3: CARAETVSSYEQYF. The CDR3 DNA follows: TGTGCCAGGGCGGAGACGGTTAGCTCCTACGAGCAGTACTTC.

This chain connects TRBV7-2 to TRBJ1-2; 8 bases are a match to TRBD1. CDR3 length: 13 amino acids. CDR1 and CDR2 (germline): SGHTA, FQGNSA. V lost 6 bases to trimming and J lost 8 bases; unmatched junction nucleotides: 8. CDR3 in amino acids: CASRPGTGRGYTF. CDR3 nucleotide sequence: TGTGCCAGCAGACCCGGGACAGGCCGCGGCTACACCTTC.

The chain links TRBV5-6 to TRBJ1-2; the D gene is possibly TRBD1 (5 bases). The germline V gene encodes CDR1 SGHDT and CDR2 YYEEEE. Trimming took 0 bases from V and 0 from J, leaving 9 bases between them. The CDR3 extends over 15 amino acids. The CDR3 DNA follows: TGTGCCAGCAGCTTGGATAAGGGGACTAACTATGGCTACACCTTC. The encoded protein is CASSLDKGTNYGYTF.

V gene TRBV28 combines with J gene TRBJ1-5; TRBD1 agrees at 11 bases. After removal of 7 bases from V and 5 bases from J, the junction contained 4 bases not matched to a gene. The CDR3 extends over 14 amino acids. CDR1 is MDHEN and CDR2 is SYDVKM in the germline V gene. CDR3: CASTTGQGDQPQHF. The DNA for the CDR3 is TGTGCCAGCACTACGGGACAGGGGGATCAGCCCCAGCATTTT.

V usage is TRBV6-2 or TRBV6-3 and J usage is TRBJ1-2, with TRBD1 matching over 7 bases. J was trimmed by 3 bases and V by 4 bases; bases with no gene match: 14. CDR1 is MNHEY and CDR2 is SVGEGT in the germline V gene. The CDR3 extends over 17 amino acids. CDR3: CASSWPQTGSVDYGYTF. The CDR3 nucleotides are TGTGCCAGCAGTTGGCCCCAGACAGGGTCGGTAGACTATGGCTACACCTTC.

This clone was recorded only once. V is TRBV19 and J is TRBJ1-4; 11 nucleotides line up with TRBD1. The CDR3 has 17 residues. Germline V lookup: CDR1 LNHDA, CDR2 SQIVND (reference sequence). V dropped 2 bases and J dropped 0; count of bases not matched to a gene: 2. CDR3 sequence: CASSILGQGATNEKLFF. The CDR3 DNA reads as TGTGCCAGTAGTATACTGGGACAGGGGGCAACTAATGAAAAACTGTTTTTT.

The CDR3 nucleotides are TGCAGCGTTGAGGGGGGTCGACTAGGTCAGTTCTTC. It yields the protein CSVEGGRLGQFF. V is TRBV29-1 and J is TRBJ2-1; D is possibly TRBD2 (6 bases). Germline CDR1 reads SQVTM; CDR2 reads ANQGSEA. The V gene lost 3 bases and the J gene lost 13 bases, with 16 bases spanning the gap. The CDR3 contains 12 residues.

The chain has TRBV5-4 and TRBJ2-1, with TRBD2 matching over 9 bases. The length of the CDR3 is 16 residues. Germline V lookup: CDR1 SGHNT, CDR2 YYREEE (reference sequence). The V gene end was trimmed by 4 bases and the J gene end by 0 bases; junction bases not matched to a gene: 5. CDR3 amino acids: CASSRFSGSSYNEQFF. The DNA of the CDR3 is TGTGCCAGCAGCCGATTTAGCGGGAGCTCCTACAATGAGCAGTTCTTC.

The chain links TRBV6-1 to TRBJ2-7; 10 bases line up with TRBD1. This CDR3 has 15 residues. V shed 3 bases and J 6 bases; nucleotides not matched to a gene: 8. Germline V gene sequence: CDR1 MNHNS, CDR2 SASEGT. This CDR3 reads CASSERQGASVEQYF. The CDR3 bases are TGTGCCAGCAGTGAGAGACAGGGGGCGTCAGTCGAGCAGTACTTC.

CDR3 loop: CASSPIRTSGRAYADTQYF. In DNA, the CDR3 is TGTGCCAGCTCACCAATTCGTACTAGCGGGAGGGCCTACGCAGATACGCAGTATTTT. The chain joins TRBV18 to TRBJ2-3; 13 bases match TRBD2. Losses at the gene ends were 2 bases for V and 4 bases for J; bases not matched to a gene: 12. The germline V gene encodes CDR1 KGHSH and CDR2 LQKENI. The CDR3 has 19 residues.

The rearrangement uses TRBV2 and TRBJ2-1, with 7 bases lining up with TRBD1. V lost 8 bases to trimming and J lost 6 bases; unmatched junction nucleotides: 4. CDR3 length: 12 amino acids. The germline CDR1 and CDR2 sequences are SNHLY and FYNNEI. The CDR3 sequence: CASRDSFNEQFF. CDR3 DNA sequence: TGTGCCAGCCGGGACAGTTTCAATGAGCAGTTCTTC.

CDR3 sequence reads: CASSVGVGQEKLFF. The CDR3, as DNA: TGTGCCAGCAGCGTGGGGGTGGGACAGGAAAAACTGTTTTTT. This sequence joins TRBV9 and TRBJ1-4, with 7 bases aligning to TRBD1. CDR1 is SGDLS, CDR2 YYNGEE, per germline. The V and J ends lost 2 bases and 8 bases, in that order; junction bases with no gene match: 6. The CDR3 has 14 amino acids.

V is TRBV6-6 and J is TRBJ2-1; no definite D call. The V end lost 0 bases, the J end lost 6 bases, and 3 bases lay between the germline ends. CDR1 and CDR2 from the germline V gene are MNHNY and SVGAGI (reference sequence). This CDR3 is 12 amino acids long. The CDR3 loop is CASSYSSNEQFF. The CDR3 nucleotides read TGTGCCAGCAGTTACTCGAGCAATGAGCAGTTCTTC.

The V call is TRBV4-1, the J call TRBJ2-3; D uncertain. V lost 0 bases, J lost 4 bases, and 5 bases lay in between. The CDR3 sequence is 13 residues long. The germline V gene encodes CDR1 MGHRA and CDR2 YSYEKL. CDR3 loop: CASSQDPSDTQYF. The DNA of the CDR3 is TGCGCCAGCAGCCAAGATCCTTCAGATACGCAGTATTTT.

A single count supports this clone. The genes are TRBV7-9 and TRBJ2-3, with 7 nucleotides matching TRBD2. The CDR3 has 19 residues. Germline CDR1 SEHNR, CDR2 FQNEAQ (reference sequence). Trimming removed 7 bases from V and 1 base from J; junction bases left unmatched: 20. CDR3 sequence reads: CASTTILGISGGGTDTQYF. Here the CDR3 DNA reads TGTGCCAGCACCACAATCTTGGGGATTTCGGGGGGTGGCACAGATACGCAGTATTTT.

V usage is TRBV5-1 and J usage is TRBJ1-1; 7 bases are shared with TRBD1. V was clipped by 0 bases and J by 4 bases; unmatched bases: 6. The CDR3 is 15 residues long. Per the germline V gene, CDR1 is SGHRS and CDR2 is YFSETQ. In nucleotides, the CDR3 is TGCGCCAGCAGCTTGGGTGGAGGGGGCCTCACTGAAGCTTTCTTT. Translated, it gives CASSLGGGGLTEAFF.